These 21 T cell receptor beta chains were sequenced from one sample in a study of cytomegalovirus exposure and HLA in healthy donors. The study ran its PCR with 60 Vbeta and 13 Jbeta primers. This table comes from immunoSEQ multiplex PCR, and its TCRdb copy is limited to in-frame clones, with some not included. The repertoire consists of about 160,000 clones, with roughly 80% occurring once and the leading ten covering roughly 4.2%. The sequencing input was PBMCs. The receptors stem from a man aged 40-55 years in good health and CMV-seronegative.

This clone has more than one count but fewer than ten. This chain connects TRBV6-1 to TRBJ1-2; D is perhaps TRBD1 (6 bases). Germline lookup yields CDR1 MNHNS and CDR2 SASEGT. CDR3 length: 13 residues. Trimming took off 7 bases at V and 5 bases at J, with 14 bases between the two ends. CDR3 nucleotide sequence: TGTGCCAGCAAGCTACAGGGCTGGTATGGCTACACCTTC. It is translated as CASKLQGWYGYTF.

This clone was counted only a few times. This chain uses TRBV9 with TRBJ2-4; D is perhaps TRBD1 (6 bases). Trimming took off 8 bases at V and 1 base at J, with 13 bases between the two ends. In germline, CDR1 is SGDLS, CDR2 YYNGEE. CDR3 length: 14 residues. The DNA for the CDR3 is TGTGCCAGAATACTACAGGGCGCCAAAAACATTCAGTACTTC. Its protein is CARILQGAKNIQYF. The variable domain in full, with the rest retrieved from reference TRBV9 and TRBJ2-4, is DSGVTQTPKHLITATGQRVTLRCSPRSGDLSVYWYQQSLDQGLQFLIQYYNGEERAKGNILERFSAQQFPDLHSELNLSSLELGDSALYFCARILQGAKNIQYFGAGTRLSVL.

This clone was picked up one time. The V call is TRBV19, the J call TRBJ1-2, with a possible D match to TRBD1 (6 bases). Germline V gene sequence: CDR1 LNHDA, CDR2 SQIVND (reference sequence). V lost 5 bases and J 10 bases, leaving 29 bases between the germline ends. The CDR3 spans 17 residues. The CDR3 DNA reads as TGTGCCAGTAGTCCATTGCAACTGCGCCACAGGGATGGCGACTACACCTTC. It codes for CASSPLQLRHRDGDYTF.

The V and J genes are TRBV5-6 and TRBJ2-7, with a possible D match to TRBD1 (5 bases). There are 14 residues in the CDR3. Trimming removed 0 bases at V and 0 bases at J, with 7 bases between. Germline CDR1 reads SGHDT; CDR2 reads YYEEEE. CDR3 sequence reads: CASSLGQSSYEQYF. The DNA for the CDR3 is TGTGCCAGCAGCTTGGGACAGAGCTCCTACGAGCAGTACTTC.

The chain couples TRBV6-6 to TRBJ1-2, with unresolved D. The CDR3 covers 11 residues. Looked up from germline, CDR1 is MNHNY and CDR2 is SVGAGI (reference sequence). Trimming took 0 bases from V and 7 from J, leaving 3 bases between them. Written as DNA, the CDR3 is TGTGCCAGCAGTTACTCGGCTGGCTACACCTTC. This gives the protein CASSYSAGYTF.

The chain carries TRBV28 and TRBJ1-1; no clear D gene. Trimming removed 7 bases from V and 0 bases from J, with 6 bases in between. The CDR3 sequence is 12 residues long. CDR1 and CDR2 (germline): MDHEN, SYDVKM. The CDR3 sequence: CASTGLNTEAFF. CDR3 DNA sequence: TGTGCCAGCACAGGCCTGAACACTGAAGCTTTCTTT.

The gene calls are TRBV5-6 and TRBJ1-4; 7 bases are shared with TRBD1. V dropped 5 bases and J dropped 4; count of bases not matched to a gene: 11. The CDR3 sequence is 16 residues long. CDR1 and CDR2 (germline): SGHDT, YYEEEE. The CDR3 nucleotides are TGTGCCAGCAGTCGGGCCTTGGGACAGCTTAATGAAAAACTGTTTTTT. The encoded protein is CASSRALGQLNEKLFF.

This clone was seen just once. The V call is TRBV5-4, the J call TRBJ2-1, with 10 positions matching TRBD1. Germline loops: CDR1 SGHNT, CDR2 YYREEE (reference sequence). Trimming took 0 bases from V and 2 from J; bases not matched to a gene: 8. The CDR3 runs 18 residues. The CDR3 is CASSLEWAGTGAYNEQFF. The CDR3 DNA follows: TGTGCCAGCAGCTTGGAGTGGGCGGGGACAGGGGCCTACAATGAGCAGTTCTTC.

The genes are TRBV19 and TRBJ2-6; 9 bases align to TRBD1. The CDR3 consists of 17 residues. J was trimmed by 2 bases and V by 5 bases; bases with no gene match: 7. In germline, CDR1 is LNHDA, CDR2 SQIVND (reference sequence). CDR3 amino acids: CASSAGTGFAGANVLTF. CDR3 bases: TGTGCCAGTAGTGCAGGGACAGGGTTCGCTGGGGCCAACGTCCTGACTTTC. The variable domain in full, completed from reference TRBV19 and TRBJ2-6, reads DGGITQSPKYLFRKEGQNVTLSCEQNLNHDAMYWYRQDPGQGLRLIYYSQIVNDFQKGDIAEGYSVSREKKESFPLTVTSAQKNPTAFYLCASSAGTGFAGANVLTFGAGSRLTVL.

This sequence joins TRBV5-4 and TRBJ2-3, with 8 bases fitting TRBD1. The CDR3 extends over 14 amino acids. Germline CDR1 is SGHNT and CDR2 is YYREEE (reference sequence). V gave up 4 bases and J gave up 6 bases; unmatched junction bases: 7. The CDR3 bases are TGTGCCAGCAGCCGGGACAGGAGCGTGGATACGCAGTATTTT. Protein: CASSRDRSVDTQYF.

This clone was counted only a few times. CDR3 sequence reads: CASSLGHGIGYEQYF. CDR3 nucleotide sequence: TGTGCCAGCAGCTTAGGGCACGGGATTGGGTACGAGCAGTACTTC. V gene TRBV11-2 combines with J gene TRBJ2-7; TRBD2 is a possible D gene (5 bases). The CDR3 is 15 amino acids. Germline lookup yields CDR1 SGHAT and CDR2 FQNNGV. Trimming pared 1 base from V and 4 bases from J, leaving 14 bases between.

In its sample, this clone was seen once. The gene calls are TRBV7-9 and TRBJ2-2; D may be TRBD2 (5 bases). V was cut by 1 base and J by 7 bases, with 10 bases left in between. The V gene's germline CDR1 is SEHNR and CDR2 FQNEAQ (reference sequence). The CDR3 is made up of 14 amino acids. CDR3 nucleotide sequence: TGTGCCAGCAGCTTAGGTAGCGACTTCGGGGAGCTGTTTTTT. As protein: CASSLGSDFGELFF.

The chain recombines TRBV2 with TRBJ1-2, with unresolved D. Germline V gene sequence: CDR1 SNHLY, CDR2 FYNNEI. V lost 1 base and J 6 bases, leaving 9 bases between the germline ends. This CDR3 has 13 residues. The CDR3: CASSEDGRDGYTF. In nucleotides, the CDR3 is TGTGCCAGCAGTGAAGATGGGCGGGATGGCTACACCTTC. The variable domain in full, with the rest retrieved from reference TRBV2 and TRBJ1-2, is EPEVTQTPSHQVTQMGQEVILRCVPISNHLYFYWYRQILGQKVEFLVSFYNNEISEKSEIFDDQFSVERPDGSNFTLKIRSTKLEDSAMYFCASSEDGRDGYTFGSGTRLTVV.

The chain links TRBV11-2 to TRBJ2-7; 7 bases line up with TRBD1. This CDR3 is built from 16 residues. Germline CDR1 SGHAT, CDR2 FQNNGV. V shed 5 bases, J shed 5 bases, and the junction held 15 bases outside the gene matches. CDR3 protein: CASSPTPGQRPDEQYF. The CDR3 nucleotides are TGTGCCAGCAGCCCGACTCCGGGACAGAGACCAGACGAGCAGTACTTC.

A remark on this clone: Other DNA sequences in the sample encode the same CDR3. The V and J genes are TRBV10-1 and TRBJ2-5, with D perhaps TRBD2 (6 bases). The germline V gene encodes CDR1 WNHNN and CDR2 SYGVQD (reference sequence). The germline V and J ends were trimmed by 5 bases and 2 bases, with 12 bases remaining between them. The CDR3 totals 14 residues. CDR3 coding DNA: TGCGCCAGCAGTCCCGGGGGACCTCAAGAGACCCAGTACTTC. This codes for CASSPGGPQETQYF.

This clone has only one observation. The chain employs TRBV28 and TRBJ2-7; 10 bases fit TRBD2. There are 16 residues in the CDR3. With V trimmed by 3 bases and J by 4 bases, 9 bases remained unmatched. Germline V CDR1 and CDR2: MDHEN, SYDVKM. CDR3 DNA sequence: TGTGCCAGCAGTTTCGGTAGCGGGGGGTCCAGGTACGAGCAGTACTTC. Amino acid sequence: CASSFGSGGSRYEQYF.

The chain joins TRBV5-6 to TRBJ2-7; 9 bases map to TRBD1. This CDR3 is 15 amino acids long. V dropped 3 bases and J dropped 4; count of bases not matched to a gene: 8. In germline, CDR1 is SGHDT, CDR2 YYEEEE. CDR3 loop: CASSSVTGGGYEQYF. In nucleotides, the CDR3 is TGTGCCAGCAGCTCCGTGACAGGGGGAGGGTACGAGCAGTACTTC.

The genes are TRBV7-9 and TRBJ1-1; TRBD1 might be the D (5 bases). Trimming took 1 base from V and 3 from J, leaving 12 bases between them. Germline V lookup: CDR1 SEHNR, CDR2 FQNEAQ (reference sequence). This CDR3 comprises 15 residues. The CDR3 is CASSLVGPLDTEAFF. CDR3 in DNA: TGTGCCAGCAGCTTAGTGGGGCCTTTGGACACTGAAGCTTTCTTT.

The chain joins TRBV30 to TRBJ2-5; TRBD2 matches at 10 bases. Judging by the DNA end, TRBJ2-7 fits better; the J call may be wrong. CDR1 is GTSNPN and CDR2 is SVGIG in the germline V gene (reference sequence). The CDR3 is 12 residues long. CDR3 coding DNA: TGTGCCTGGAACAGCGGGGGGGACGAGCAGTACTTC. Protein: CAWNSGGDEQYF.

This clone was recorded a few times. The gene calls are TRBV5-1 and TRBJ1-3; D remains ambiguous. Trimming removed 4 bases from V and 2 bases from J, with 13 bases in between. The CDR3 extends over 15 amino acids. Germline-derived CDR1 and CDR2 are SGHRS and YFSETQ. CDR3 amino acids: CASSVATGTGNTIYF. The CDR3 DNA sequence: TGCGCCAGCAGCGTGGCCACCGGTACTGGAAACACCATATATTTT.

The CDR3 loop is CASSESRDNYNEQFF. The CDR3 nucleotides are TGTGCCAGCAGTGAATCCCGGGACAACTACAATGAGCAGTTCTTC. This chain joins TRBV6-1 and TRBJ2-1; possible D gene TRBD1, 6 bases. CDR3 size: 15 residues. Per germline, CDR1 MNHNS and CDR2 SASEGT. The V end lost 2 bases, the J end lost 3 bases, and 11 bases lay between the germline ends.